The clone carrying this TCR beta chain was counted many times. Its matching antigen is unknown. Unique molecular identifier tags were affixed to discrete cDNA molecules. MiXCR, applied by TCRdb to the 5' RACE reads, yields one record per CDR3 protein. The sample lists nearly 60,000 distinct CDR3 sequences, approximately 12% occurring once. This entry belongs to a study of early T cells in non-severe SARS-CoV-2 infection. Across the whole study: RNA in bulk from unsorted whole blood was sequenced, and chains were unpaired.

Study-level points and caveats: Anti-spike CD8 specificities were favored by VDJdb matching, whose results missed private and CD4 specificities.

The V end lost 7 bases, the J end lost 3 bases, and 13 bases lay between the germline ends. The CDR3 contains 14 residues. The genes are TRBV12-3 or TRBV12-4 and TRBJ2-1; D is perhaps TRBD1 or TRBD2 (5 bases each). Sample: whole blood. The source is an adult who was a healthcare worker with PCR-confirmed SARS-CoV-2 infection or an uninfected control (not recorded which). The CDR3 bases are TGTGCCAGCACCTACGGGGACGTCTACAATGAGCAGTTCTTC. Residues: CASTYGDVYNEQFF.